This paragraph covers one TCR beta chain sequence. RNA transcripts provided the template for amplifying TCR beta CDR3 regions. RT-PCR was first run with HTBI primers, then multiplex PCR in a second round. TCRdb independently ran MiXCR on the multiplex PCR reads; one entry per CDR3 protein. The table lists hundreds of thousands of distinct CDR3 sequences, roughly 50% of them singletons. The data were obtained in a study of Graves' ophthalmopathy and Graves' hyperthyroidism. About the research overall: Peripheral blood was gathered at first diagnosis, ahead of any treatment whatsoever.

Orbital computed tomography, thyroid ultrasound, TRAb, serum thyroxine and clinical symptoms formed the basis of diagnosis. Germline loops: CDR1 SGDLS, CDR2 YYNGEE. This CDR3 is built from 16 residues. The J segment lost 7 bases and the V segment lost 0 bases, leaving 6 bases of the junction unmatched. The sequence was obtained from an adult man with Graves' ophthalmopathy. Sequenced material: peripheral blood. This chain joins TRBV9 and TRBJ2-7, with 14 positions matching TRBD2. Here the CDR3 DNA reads TGTGCCAGCAGCGTAGAGGGAGGACTAGCGGGAGGAGAGCAGTACTTC. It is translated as CASSVEGGLAGGEQYF.